This T cell receptor (beta chain) was found in a study of T-cell reconstitution after alpha-beta-depleted transplantation in children. Preparation of the TCRbeta library involved a method that used unique molecular identifiers. In TCRdb, the PCR reads were re-called with MiXCR into one record per CDR3 protein. The sample includes some 76,000 distinct CDR3 sequences, approximately 10% of them seen just once. This CDR3 spans 11 amino acids. This clonotype was seen at least ten times. No antigen is known for it. General study findings and limits: The high TCRbeta diversity at day 60 in some patients came from surviving recipient T cells and thymic progenitors. T cells produced anew were the main source of T-cell counts and diversity one year after transplant. Reported findings indicate that, about two months after transplant, alpha-beta T cells came from several hundred expanded clones, which were derived from non-depleted graft cells.

The specimen was PBMCs, collected before TCRalphabeta/CD19-depleted stem cell transplant. This rearrangement joins TRBV21-1 to TRBJ2-1; TRBD1 reflects the table's D call only, with no check against the DNA. TRBV21-1 is shown as a pseudogene. This clonotype originated in a boy aged 5 to 17 with acute myeloid leukemia, due to receive a stem cell transplant. Written as DNA, the CDR3 is TGTGCCAGCAGCAAGAGGGGCGGGCAGTTCTTC. Translation: CASSKRGGQFF.